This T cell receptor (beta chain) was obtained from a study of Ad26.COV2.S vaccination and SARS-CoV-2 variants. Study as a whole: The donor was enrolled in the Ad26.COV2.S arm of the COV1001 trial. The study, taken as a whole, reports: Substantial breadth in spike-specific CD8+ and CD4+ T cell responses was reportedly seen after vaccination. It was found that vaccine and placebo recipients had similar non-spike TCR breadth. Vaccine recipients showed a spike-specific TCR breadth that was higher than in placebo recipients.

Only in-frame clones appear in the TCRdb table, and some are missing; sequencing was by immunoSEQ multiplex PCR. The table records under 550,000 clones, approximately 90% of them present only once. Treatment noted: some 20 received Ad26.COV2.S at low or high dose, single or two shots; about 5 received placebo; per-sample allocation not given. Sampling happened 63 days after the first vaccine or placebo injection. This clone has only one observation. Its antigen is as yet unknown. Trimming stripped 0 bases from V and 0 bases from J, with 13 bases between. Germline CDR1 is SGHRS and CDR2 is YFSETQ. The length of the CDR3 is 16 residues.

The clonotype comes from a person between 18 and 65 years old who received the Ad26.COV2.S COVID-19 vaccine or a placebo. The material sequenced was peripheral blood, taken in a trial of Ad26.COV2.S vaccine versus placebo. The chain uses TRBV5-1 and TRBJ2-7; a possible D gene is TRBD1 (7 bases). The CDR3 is CASSLAPQGGSYEQYF. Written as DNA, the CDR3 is TGCGCCAGCAGCTTGGCCCCGCAGGGGGGCTCCTACGAGCAGTACTTC. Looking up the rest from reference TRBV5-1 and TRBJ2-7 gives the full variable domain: KAGVTQTPRYLIKTRGQQVTLSCSPISGHRSVSWYQQTPGQGLQFLFEYFSETQRNKGNFPGRFSGRQFSNSRSEMNVSTLELGDSALYLCASSLAPQGGSYEQYFGPGTRLTVT.